The rows below give T cell receptor beta chains drawn from one sample of a study of draining lymph node invasion in breast cancer. One entry per CDR3 protein, called by TCRdb with MiXCR from the bulk RNA-seq reads. The table includes around 1,300 distinct CDR3 sequences, around 60% detected once. Sequencing input: sorted memory CD4+ effector T cells from the tumor. These receptors came from a female donor with luminal breast cancer. The CDR3 runs from the conserved cysteine through the conserved F or W. A D gene is named only where the DNA matches it firmly. Clone size is shown for a subset of rows, as once, few, many or a class of expanded clone.

d_call j_call v_call clone_size cdr3_aa cdr3_nt
TRBD1 TRBJ1-6 TRBV19 few CASKEPGGSNSPLHF TGTGCCAGTAAAGAACCAGGGGGAAGCAATTCACCCCTCCACTTT
TRBD1 TRBJ1-6 TRBV6-6 NA CASREDRSGNSPLHF TGTGCCAGCAGGGAGGACAGGTCTGGGAATTCACCCCTCCACTTT
NA TRBJ2-7 TRBV11-2 NA CASSLEFGVAEQYF TGTGCCAGCAGCTTAGAATTTGGGGTTGCCGAGCAGTACTTC
NA TRBJ1-1 TRBV5-1 once CASSMEGYTEAFF TGCGCCAGCAGCATGGAGGGGTACACTGAAGCTTTCTTT
TRBD2 TRBJ2-1 TRBV20-1 NA CSASRASGGFHNEQFF TGCAGTGCTAGTCGGGCTAGCGGGGGGTTCCACAATGAGCAGTTCTTC
NA TRBJ1-2 TRBV4-2 NA CASSQGDEGSGYTF TGTGCCAGCAGCCAAGGGGATGAGGGGTCAGGCTACACCTTC
TRBD2 TRBJ2-5 TRBV14 NA CASSHWVAGGQETQYF TGTGCCAGCAGCCACTGGGTAGCGGGGGGCCAAGAGACCCAGTACTTC
TRBD1 TRBJ1-6 TRBV28 NA CASRRTGEGSPLHF TGTGCCAGCAGGAGGACAGGGGAGGGCTCACCCCTCCACTTT
NA TRBJ1-1 TRBV2 NA CASSPDWNTEAFF TGTGCCAGCAGTCCTGATTGGAACACTGAAGCTTTCTTT
TRBD2 TRBJ2-3 TRBV12-3/TRBV12-4 NA CASSHGAGGRYTQYF TGTGCCAGCAGTCATGGAGCGGGGGGTCGGTATACGCAGTATTTT
NA TRBJ2-2 TRBV27 NA CASRSRGELFF TGTGCCAGCAGATCTAGGGGGGAGCTGTTTTTT
TRBD1 TRBJ2-5 TRBV24-1 few CATSDYRTGGYQETQYF TGTGCCACCAGTGACTACAGGACAGGGGGGTACCAAGAGACCCAGTACTTC
NA TRBJ1-2 TRBV5-4 NA CASSLARGGGLYGYTF TGTGCCAGCAGCTTGGCCCGGGGAGGAGGCCTCTATGGCTACACCTTC
TRBD1 TRBJ1-1 TRBV19 few CASTLTGMGTEAFF TGTGCCAGTACCTTGACAGGGATGGGCACTGAAGCTTTCTTT
NA TRBJ1-1 TRBV5-8 NA CASSLASDRPNTEAFF TGTGCCAGCAGCTTGGCCTCGGACCGCCCGAACACTGAAGCTTTCTTT
TRBD2 TRBJ2-1 TRBV29-1 NA CSVDSSGVYNEQFF TGCAGCGTTGATTCTAGCGGGGTATACAATGAGCAGTTCTTC
NA TRBJ1-1 TRBV6-1 NA CASSQDGKNTEAFF TGTGCCAGCAGTCAGGACGGGAAGAACACTGAAGCTTTCTTT
NA TRBJ1-1 TRBV7-9 few CASSLGVGMNTEAFF TGTGCCAGCAGCTTAGGGGTCGGGATGAACACTGAAGCTTTCTTT
TRBD2 TRBJ2-4 TRBV20-1 NA CSARASGAEAKNIQYF TGCAGTGCTAGAGCTAGCGGGGCTGAGGCCAAAAACATTCAGTACTTC
TRBD2 TRBJ2-7 TRBV7-2 NA CASSERTSGVEQYF TGTGCCAGCAGCGAGCGGACTAGCGGCGTGGAGCAGTACTTC
NA TRBJ1-2 TRBV12-3/TRBV12-4 NA CASSFQVEGYTF TGTGCCAGCAGTTTCCAGGTAGAAGGCTACACCTTC
NA TRBJ1-6 TRBV27 few CASSFRGSPLHF TGTGCCAGCAGTTTTCGCGGTTCACCCCTCCACTTT
NA TRBJ1-4 TRBV11-2 NA CASSLGHPGEKLFF TGTGCCAGCAGCTTAGGACACCCAGGTGAAAAACTGTTTTTT
NA TRBJ1-1 TRBV6-2/TRBV6-3 NA CASSFGGYTEAFF TGTGCCAGCAGTTTCGGCGGCTACACTGAAGCTTTCTTT
NA TRBJ2-7 TRBV12-3/TRBV12-4 few CASSPTYEQYF TGTGCCAGCAGCCCCACCTACGAGCAGTACTTC
NA TRBJ1-5 TRBV5-1 NA CASPWERQPQHF TGCGCCAGCCCTTGGGAGCGTCAGCCCCAGCATTTT
TRBD2 TRBJ2-5 TRBV12-3/TRBV12-4 NA CASSPLAEETQYF TGTGCCAGCAGTCCTCTAGCGGAGGAGACCCAGTACTTC
NA TRBJ1-1 TRBV25-1 NA CASSASGRYEAFF TGTGCCAGCAGTGCCTCAGGGCGATATGAAGCTTTCTTT
NA TRBJ1-2 TRBV3-1 NA CASSQEHAYTF TGTGCCAGCAGCCAAGAGCACGCATACACCTTC
NA TRBJ2-2 TRBV29-1 NA CSAGVTGELFF TGCAGCGCCGGGGTCACCGGGGAGCTGTTTTTT
NA TRBJ2-2 TRBV24-1 NA CATSRGTGELFF TGTGCCACCAGTCGCGGAACCGGGGAGCTGTTTTTT
NA TRBJ1-2 TRBV12-3/TRBV12-4 few CASSYPPHYGYTF TGTGCCAGCAGCTACCCCCCCCACTATGGCTACACCTTC
NA TRBJ2-3 TRBV29-1 NA CSPNKGGTQYF TGCAGCCCTAATAAGGGGGGTACGCAGTATTTT
NA TRBJ1-1 TRBV7-2 NA CASSLVPHNTEAFF TGTGCCAGCAGCTTAGTGCCCCATAACACTGAAGCTTTCTTT
NA TRBJ2-1 TRBV6-2/TRBV6-3 NA CASSYSGAGSPEQFF TGTGCCAGCAGTTATTCGGGGGCGGGGTCGCCTGAGCAGTTCTTC
NA TRBJ2-1 TRBV3-1 NA CASSPGLSYNEQFF TGTGCCAGCAGCCCCGGCCTCTCCTACAATGAGCAGTTCTTC
NA TRBJ1-1 TRBV4-1 NA CASSLEGGNTEAFF TGCGCCAGCAGCCTCGAAGGCGGGAACACTGAAGCTTTCTTT
NA TRBJ2-4 TRBV6-2/TRBV6-3 NA CASRPDVENIQYF TGTGCCAGCAGACCGGACGTCGAAAACATTCAGTACTTC
TRBD2 TRBJ2-3 TRBV9 NA CASSVRREGDTQYF TGTGCCAGCAGCGTCCGCCGGGAGGGAGATACGCAGTATTTT
NA TRBJ2-2 TRBV2 few CASSGPIGTGELFF TGTGCCAGCAGTGGTCCCATTGGGACCGGGGAGCTGTTTTTT
TRBD1 TRBJ2-2 TRBV11-2 NA CASRGQLNTGELFF TGTGCCAGCCGGGGACAGCTCAACACCGGGGAGCTGTTTTTT
NA TRBJ2-7 TRBV29-1 NA CSVEDGTYEQYF TGCAGCGTTGAGGACGGAACCTACGAGCAGTACTTC
NA TRBJ2-5 TRBV9 NA CASSVALMGTQYF TGTGCCAGCAGCGTAGCCCTGATGGGGACCCAGTACTTC
NA TRBJ2-1 TRBV7-6 few CASSPVQGLGDEQFF TGTGCCAGCAGCCCCGTGCAGGGGCTCGGGGATGAGCAGTTCTTC
NA TRBJ1-1 TRBV7-3 few CASRLTRDTNTEAFF TGTGCCAGCAGGCTAACCCGGGACACGAACACTGAAGCTTTCTTT
NA TRBJ1-2 TRBV19 few CASTKDGNYGYTF TGTGCCAGTACTAAGGACGGCAACTATGGCTACACCTTC
TRBD1 TRBJ2-1 TRBV6-2/TRBV6-3 NA CASSLTGEREQFF TGTGCCAGCAGCCTTACAGGGGAGCGTGAGCAGTTCTTC
NA TRBJ1-5 TRBV20-1 NA CSASPVGAPTQPQHF TGCAGTGCTTCTCCCGTTGGGGCCCCCACCCAGCCCCAGCATTTT
NA TRBJ2-7 TRBV4-2 few CASSQDRRTHEQYF TGTGCCAGCAGCCAAGATCGACGGACACACGAGCAGTACTTC
NA TRBJ1-1 TRBV4-1 NA CASSQEVPGGTEAFF TGCGCCAGCAGCCAAGAGGTTCCGGGGGGCACTGAAGCTTTCTTT
TRBD1 TRBJ1-2 TRBV19 once CASSSSGTGIPYGYTF TGTGCCAGTAGTTCCTCAGGGACAGGTATTCCCTATGGCTACACCTTC
NA TRBJ2-3 TRBV6-1 NA CASSEWSRTADTQYF TGTGCCAGCAGTGAATGGTCTAGGACAGCGGATACGCAGTATTTT
TRBD1 TRBJ2-7 TRBV19 NA CASKSDRGGTYEQYF TGTGCCAGTAAGTCGGACAGGGGAGGAACCTACGAGCAGTACTTC
NA TRBJ1-2 TRBV18 few CASSPSPPRGDIGYTF TGTGCCAGCTCACCATCTCCTCCCCGGGGGGACATTGGCTACACCTTC
TRBD1 TRBJ2-2 TRBV5-1 large CASSLGQGWTGELFF TGCGCCAGCAGTCTGGGACAGGGATGGACCGGGGAGCTGTTTTTT
NA TRBJ2-5 TRBV20-1 few CSASRGASQETQYF TGCAGTGCTAGCAGGGGGGCCTCACAAGAGACCCAGTACTTC
NA TRBJ2-3 TRBV29-1 NA CSVDKEHPVGDTQYF TGCAGCGTTGATAAGGAACACCCCGTGGGAGATACGCAGTATTTT
TRBD1 TRBJ1-5 TRBV20-1 NA CSAKDRVNQPQHF TGCAGTGCAAAAGACAGGGTAAATCAGCCCCAGCATTTT
NA TRBJ2-1 TRBV10-2 NA CASSVNREQFF TGCGCCAGCAGTGTCAACAGGGAGCAGTTCTTC